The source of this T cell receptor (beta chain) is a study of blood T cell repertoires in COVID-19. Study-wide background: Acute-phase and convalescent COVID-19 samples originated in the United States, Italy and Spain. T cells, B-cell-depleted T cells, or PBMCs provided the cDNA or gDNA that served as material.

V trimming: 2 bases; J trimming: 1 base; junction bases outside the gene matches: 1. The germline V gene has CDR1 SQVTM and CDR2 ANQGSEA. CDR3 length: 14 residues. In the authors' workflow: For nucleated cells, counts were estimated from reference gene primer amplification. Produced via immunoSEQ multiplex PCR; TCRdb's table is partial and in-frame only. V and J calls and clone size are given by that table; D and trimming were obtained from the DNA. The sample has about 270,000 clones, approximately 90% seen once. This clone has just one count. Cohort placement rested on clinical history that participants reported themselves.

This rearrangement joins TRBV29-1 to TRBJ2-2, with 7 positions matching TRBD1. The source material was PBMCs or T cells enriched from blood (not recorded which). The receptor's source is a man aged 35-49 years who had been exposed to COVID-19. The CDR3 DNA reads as TGCAGCGTTGAAACAGGGGTGAACACCGGGGAGCTGTTTTTT. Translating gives CSVETGVNTGELFF.